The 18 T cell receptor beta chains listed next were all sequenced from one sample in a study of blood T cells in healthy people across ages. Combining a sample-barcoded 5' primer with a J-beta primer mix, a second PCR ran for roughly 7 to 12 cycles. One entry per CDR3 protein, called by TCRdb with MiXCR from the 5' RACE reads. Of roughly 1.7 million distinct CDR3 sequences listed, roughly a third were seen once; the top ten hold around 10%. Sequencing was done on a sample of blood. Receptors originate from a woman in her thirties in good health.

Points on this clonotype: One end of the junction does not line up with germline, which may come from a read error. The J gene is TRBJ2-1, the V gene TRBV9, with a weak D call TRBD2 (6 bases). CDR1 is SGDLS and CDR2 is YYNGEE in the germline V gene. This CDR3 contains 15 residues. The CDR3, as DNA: TGTGCCAGCAGCCCAAGACTAGGATCCTACAACGAGCAGTTCTTC. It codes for CASSPRLGSYNEQFF. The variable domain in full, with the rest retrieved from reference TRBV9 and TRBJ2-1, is DSGVTQTPKHLITATGQRVTLRCSPRSGDLSVYWYQQSLDQGLQFLIQYYNGEERAKGNILERFSAQQFPDLHSELNLSSLELGDSALYFCASSPRLGSYNEQFFGPGTRLTVL.

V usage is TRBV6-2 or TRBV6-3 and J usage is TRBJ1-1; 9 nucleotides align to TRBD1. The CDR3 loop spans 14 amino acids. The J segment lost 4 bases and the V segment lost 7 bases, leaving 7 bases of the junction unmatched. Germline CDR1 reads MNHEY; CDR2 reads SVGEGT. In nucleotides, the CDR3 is TGTGCCAGCACCCCGGGACAGGGCTTCACTGAAGCTTTCTTT. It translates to CASTPGQGFTEAFF.

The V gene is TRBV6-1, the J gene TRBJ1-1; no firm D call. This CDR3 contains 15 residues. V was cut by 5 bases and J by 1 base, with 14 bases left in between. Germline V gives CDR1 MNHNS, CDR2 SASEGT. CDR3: CASSRTDSWNTEAFF. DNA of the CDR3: TGTGCCAGCAGTCGAACAGATTCATGGAACACTGAAGCTTTCTTT.

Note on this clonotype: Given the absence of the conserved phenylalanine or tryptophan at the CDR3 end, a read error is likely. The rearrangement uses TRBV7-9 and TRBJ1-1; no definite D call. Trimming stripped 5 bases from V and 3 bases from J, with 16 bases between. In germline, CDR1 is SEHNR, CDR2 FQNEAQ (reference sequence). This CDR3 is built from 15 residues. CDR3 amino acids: CASSAQSGQDTEAFL. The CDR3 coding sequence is TGTGCCAGCAGCGCACAAAGTGGGCAGGACACTGAAGCTTTCTTG.

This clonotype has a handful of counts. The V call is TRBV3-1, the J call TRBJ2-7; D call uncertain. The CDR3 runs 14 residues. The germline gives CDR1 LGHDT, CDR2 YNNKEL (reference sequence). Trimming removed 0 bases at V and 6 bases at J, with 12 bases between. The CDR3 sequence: CASSQEGRPTEQYF. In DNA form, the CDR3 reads TGTGCCAGCAGCCAAGAGGGTAGGCCGACCGAGCAGTACTTC.

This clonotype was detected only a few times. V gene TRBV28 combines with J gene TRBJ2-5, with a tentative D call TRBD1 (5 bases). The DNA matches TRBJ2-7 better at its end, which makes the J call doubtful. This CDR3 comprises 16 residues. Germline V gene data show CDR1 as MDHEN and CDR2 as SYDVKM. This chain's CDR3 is CASSLGRETMAYEQYF. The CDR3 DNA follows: TGTGCCAGCAGTTTGGGGCGCGAGACAATGGCCTACGAGCAGTACTTC.

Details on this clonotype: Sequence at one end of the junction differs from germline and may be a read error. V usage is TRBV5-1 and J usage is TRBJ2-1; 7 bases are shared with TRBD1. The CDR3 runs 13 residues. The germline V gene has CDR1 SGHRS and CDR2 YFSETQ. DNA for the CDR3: TGCGCCAGCGATCAGACAGGGAGTAATGGGCAGTTCTTC. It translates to CASDQTGSNGQFF.

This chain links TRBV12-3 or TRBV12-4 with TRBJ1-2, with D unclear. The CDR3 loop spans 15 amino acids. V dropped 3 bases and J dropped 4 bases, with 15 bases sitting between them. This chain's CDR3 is CASSLDGLSSYGYTF. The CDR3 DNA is TGTGCCAGCAGTTTGGACGGCTTGAGCTCCTATGGCTACACCTTC.

CDR3 DNA sequence: TGTGCCTGGAGTCCTGGGGGGGGAACCTACGAGCAGTACTTC. This sequence encodes CAWSPGGGTYEQYF. The V and J genes are TRBV30 and TRBJ2-7; 7 bases align to TRBD2. V gave up 2 bases and J gave up 2 bases; unmatched junction bases: 6. CDR1 GTSNPN and CDR2 SVGIG come from the germline V gene (reference sequence). This CDR3 comprises 14 residues.

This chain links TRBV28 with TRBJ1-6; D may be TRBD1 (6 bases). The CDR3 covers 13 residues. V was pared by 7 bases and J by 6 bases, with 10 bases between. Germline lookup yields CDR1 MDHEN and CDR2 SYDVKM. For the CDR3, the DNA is TGTGCCAGCACAACAGGGCCTAATTCACCCCTCCACTTT. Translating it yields CASTTGPNSPLHF.

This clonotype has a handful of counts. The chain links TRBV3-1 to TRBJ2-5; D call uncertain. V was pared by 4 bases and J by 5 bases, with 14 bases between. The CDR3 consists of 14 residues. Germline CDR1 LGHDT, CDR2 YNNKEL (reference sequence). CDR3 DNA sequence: TGTGCCAGCAGCCTCTCTCAGACTCTTGAGACCCAGTACTTC. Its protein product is CASSLSQTLETQYF.

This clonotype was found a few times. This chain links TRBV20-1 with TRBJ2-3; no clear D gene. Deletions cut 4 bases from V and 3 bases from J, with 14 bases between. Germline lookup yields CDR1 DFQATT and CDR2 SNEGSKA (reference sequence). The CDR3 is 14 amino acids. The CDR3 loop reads CSAKTSLATDTQYF. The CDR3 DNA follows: TGCAGTGCTAAGACCTCCTTGGCAACAGATACGCAGTATTTT.

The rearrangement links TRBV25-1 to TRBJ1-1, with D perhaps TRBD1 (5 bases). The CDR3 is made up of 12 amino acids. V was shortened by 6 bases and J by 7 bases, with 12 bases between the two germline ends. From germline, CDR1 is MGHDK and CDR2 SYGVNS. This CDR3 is CASREGRLEAFF. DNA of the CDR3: TGTGCCAGCAGGGAGGGACGGCTTGAAGCTTTCTTT.

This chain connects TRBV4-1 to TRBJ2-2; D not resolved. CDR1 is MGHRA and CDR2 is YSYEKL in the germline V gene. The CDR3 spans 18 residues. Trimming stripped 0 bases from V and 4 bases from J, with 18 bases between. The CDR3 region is CASSQDSPGRRGTGELFF. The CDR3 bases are TGCGCCAGCAGCCAAGATTCCCCGGGCAGGCGCGGCACCGGGGAGCTGTTTTTT.

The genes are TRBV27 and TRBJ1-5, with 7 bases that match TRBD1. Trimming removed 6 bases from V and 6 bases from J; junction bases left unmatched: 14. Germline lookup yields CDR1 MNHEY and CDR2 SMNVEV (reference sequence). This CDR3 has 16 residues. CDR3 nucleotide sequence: TGTGCCAGCAGCCCCCGACAGGGACCCACAAGTCAGCCCCAGCATTTT. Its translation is CASSPRQGPTSQPQHF.

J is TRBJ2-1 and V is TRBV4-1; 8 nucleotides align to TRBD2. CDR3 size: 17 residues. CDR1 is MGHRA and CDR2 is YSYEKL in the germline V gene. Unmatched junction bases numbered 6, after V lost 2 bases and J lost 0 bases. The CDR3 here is CASSQKTSVSSYNEQFF. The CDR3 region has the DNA TGCGCCAGCAGCCAAAAGACTAGCGTAAGCTCCTACAATGAGCAGTTCTTC.

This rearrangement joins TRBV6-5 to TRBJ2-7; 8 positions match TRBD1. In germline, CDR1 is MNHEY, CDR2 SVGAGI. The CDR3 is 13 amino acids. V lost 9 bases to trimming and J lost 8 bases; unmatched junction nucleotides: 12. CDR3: CASGQGHGYKQYF. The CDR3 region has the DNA TGTGCCAGTGGACAGGGACATGGGTACAAGCAGTACTTC.

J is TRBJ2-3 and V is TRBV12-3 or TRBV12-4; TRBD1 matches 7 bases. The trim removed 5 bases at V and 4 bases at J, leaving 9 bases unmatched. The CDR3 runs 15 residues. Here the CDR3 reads CASSNRGIYADTQYF. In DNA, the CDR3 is TGTGCCAGCAGTAACAGGGGAATATATGCAGATACGCAGTATTTT.